This T cell receptor (beta chain) was captured in a study of cytomegalovirus exposure and HLA in healthy donors. General study findings and limits: Rates of TCR association differed by HLA locus in a later analysis, with DRB1 highest and HLA-C lowest.

A word on this clone: Its antigen is not identified.

PCR primers comprised 60 Vbeta and 13 Jbeta primers. Only in-frame clones appear in the TCRdb table, and some are missing; sequencing was by immunoSEQ multiplex PCR. The sample holds roughly 27,000 clones. V gave up 1 base and J gave up 1 base, with 7 bases separating them. The CDR3 is made up of 14 amino acids. CDR1 and CDR2 from the germline V gene are SGHTA and FQGTGA. J is TRBJ1-1 and V is TRBV7-3; D remains unclear. The sample was PBMCs. The clonotype originates from a man between 25 and 39 years old in good health and CMV-seronegative. CDR3 coding DNA: TGTGCCAGCAGCTTAATGGGCCAGAACACTGAAGCTTTCTTT. Translating gives CASSLMGQNTEAFF.